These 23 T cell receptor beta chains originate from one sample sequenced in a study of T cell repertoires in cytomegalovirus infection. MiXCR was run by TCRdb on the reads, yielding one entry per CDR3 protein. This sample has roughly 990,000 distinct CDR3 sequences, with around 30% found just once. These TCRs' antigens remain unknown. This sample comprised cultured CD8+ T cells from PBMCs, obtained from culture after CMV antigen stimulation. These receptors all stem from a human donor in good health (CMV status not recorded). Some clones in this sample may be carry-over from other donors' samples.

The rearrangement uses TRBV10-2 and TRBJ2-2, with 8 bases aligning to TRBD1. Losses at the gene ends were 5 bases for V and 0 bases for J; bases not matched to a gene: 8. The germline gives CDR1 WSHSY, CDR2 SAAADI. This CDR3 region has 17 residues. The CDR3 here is CASSQTGARSNTGELFF. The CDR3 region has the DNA TGCGCCAGCAGTCAGACAGGGGCAAGATCGAACACCGGGGAGCTGTTTTTT.

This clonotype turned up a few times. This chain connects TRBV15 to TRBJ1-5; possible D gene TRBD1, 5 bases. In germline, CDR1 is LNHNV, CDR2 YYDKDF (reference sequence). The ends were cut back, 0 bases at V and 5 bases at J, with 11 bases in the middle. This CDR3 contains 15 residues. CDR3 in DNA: TGTGCCACCAGCAGAGATGGGGGAGTGGATCAGCCCCAGCATTTT. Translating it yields CATSRDGGVDQPQHF.

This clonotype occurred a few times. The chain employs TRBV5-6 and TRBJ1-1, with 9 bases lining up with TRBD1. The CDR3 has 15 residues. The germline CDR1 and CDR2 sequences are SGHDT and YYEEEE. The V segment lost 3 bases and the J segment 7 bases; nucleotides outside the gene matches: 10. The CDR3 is CASSSTDRGVGEAFF. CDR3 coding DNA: TGTGCCAGCAGCTCTACGGACAGGGGAGTCGGTGAAGCTTTCTTT.

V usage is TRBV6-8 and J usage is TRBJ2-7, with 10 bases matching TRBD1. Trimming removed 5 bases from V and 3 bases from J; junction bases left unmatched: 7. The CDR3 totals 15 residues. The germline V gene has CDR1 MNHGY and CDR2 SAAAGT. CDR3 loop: CASSPRDRGFYEQYV. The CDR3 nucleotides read TGTGCCAGCAGTCCCCGGGACAGGGGATTCTACGAGCAGTACGTC.

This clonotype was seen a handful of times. The CDR3 region has the DNA TGTGCCAGCAGCTTATCCCGGGGGCCCACTGAAGCTTTCTTT. This translates into CASSLSRGPTEAFF. The gene calls are TRBV7-9 and TRBJ1-1; D is perhaps TRBD1 (6 bases). This CDR3 has 14 amino acids. Per the germline V gene, CDR1 is SEHNR and CDR2 is FQNEAQ (reference sequence). V was pared by 2 bases and J by 4 bases, with 11 bases between.

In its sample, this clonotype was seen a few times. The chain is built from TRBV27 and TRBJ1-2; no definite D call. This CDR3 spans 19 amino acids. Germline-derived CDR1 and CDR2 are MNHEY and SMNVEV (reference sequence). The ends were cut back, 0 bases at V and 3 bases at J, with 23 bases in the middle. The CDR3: CASSLSLYSTAPLYYGYTF. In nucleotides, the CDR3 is TGTGCCAGCAGTTTATCACTATATTCTACGGCTCCCCTATACTATGGCTACACCTTC.

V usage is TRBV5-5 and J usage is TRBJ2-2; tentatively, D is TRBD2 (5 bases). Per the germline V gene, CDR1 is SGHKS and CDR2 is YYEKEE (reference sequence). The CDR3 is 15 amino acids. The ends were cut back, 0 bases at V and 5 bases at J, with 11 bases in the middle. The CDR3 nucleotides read TGTGCCAGCAGCTTGGCCGGGCCGGGGACCGGGGAGCTGTTTTTT. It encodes CASSLAGPGTGELFF.

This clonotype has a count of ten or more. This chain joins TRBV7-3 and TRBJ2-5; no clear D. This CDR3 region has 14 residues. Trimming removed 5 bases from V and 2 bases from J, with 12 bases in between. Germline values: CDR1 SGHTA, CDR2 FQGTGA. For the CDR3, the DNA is TGTGCCAGCAGCCCAACAACAAGACAAGAGACCCAGTACTTC. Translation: CASSPTTRQETQYF.

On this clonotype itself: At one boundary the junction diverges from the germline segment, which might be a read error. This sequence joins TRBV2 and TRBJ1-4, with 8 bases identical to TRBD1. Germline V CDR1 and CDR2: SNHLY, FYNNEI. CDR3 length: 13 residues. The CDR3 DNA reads TGTGCCAGCAGAGACAGGGGAAATGAAAATCTGTTTTTT. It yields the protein CASRDRGNENLFF.

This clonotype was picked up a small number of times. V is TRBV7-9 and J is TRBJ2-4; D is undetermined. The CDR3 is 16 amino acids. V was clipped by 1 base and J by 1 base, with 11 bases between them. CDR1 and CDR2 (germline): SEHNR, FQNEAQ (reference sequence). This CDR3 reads CASSLEATAAKNIQYF. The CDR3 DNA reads TGTGCCAGCAGCTTAGAGGCCACGGCGGCCAAAAACATTCAGTACTTC. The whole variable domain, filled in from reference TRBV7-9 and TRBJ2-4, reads DTGVSQNPRHKITKRGQNVTFRCDPISEHNRLYWYRQTLGQGPEFLTYFQNEAQLEKSRLLSDRFSAERPKGSFSTLEIQRTEQGDSAMYLCASSLEATAAKNIQYFGAGTRLSVL.

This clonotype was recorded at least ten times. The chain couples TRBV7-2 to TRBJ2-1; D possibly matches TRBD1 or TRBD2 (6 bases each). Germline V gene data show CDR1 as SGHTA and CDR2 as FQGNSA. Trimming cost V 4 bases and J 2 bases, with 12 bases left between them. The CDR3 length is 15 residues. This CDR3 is CASSSLGGTYNEQFF. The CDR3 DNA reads TGTGCCAGCAGCTCCCTAGGGGGGACCTACAATGAGCAGTTCTTC.

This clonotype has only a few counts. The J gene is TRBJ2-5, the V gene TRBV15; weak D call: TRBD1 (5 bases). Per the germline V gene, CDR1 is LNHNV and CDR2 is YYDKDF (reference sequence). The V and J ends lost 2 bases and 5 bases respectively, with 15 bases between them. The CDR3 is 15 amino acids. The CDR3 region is CATSRNSGPGETQYF. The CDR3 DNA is TGTGCCACCAGCAGAAATTCAGGGCCCGGGGAGACCCAGTACTTC. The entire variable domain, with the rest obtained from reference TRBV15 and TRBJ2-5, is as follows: DAMVIQNPRYQVTQFGKPVTLSCSQTLNHNVMYWYQQKSSQAPKLLFHYYDKDFNNEADTPDNFQSRRPNTSFCFLDIRSPGLGDTAMYLCATSRNSGPGETQYFGPGTRLLVL.

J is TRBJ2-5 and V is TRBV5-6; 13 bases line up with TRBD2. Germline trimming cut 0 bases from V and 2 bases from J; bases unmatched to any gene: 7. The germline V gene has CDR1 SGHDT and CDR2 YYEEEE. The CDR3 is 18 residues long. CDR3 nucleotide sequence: TGTGCCAGCAGCTTGGGAGGACTAGCGGGGGACCCTCAAGAGACCCAGTACTTC. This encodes CASSLGGLAGDPQETQYF.

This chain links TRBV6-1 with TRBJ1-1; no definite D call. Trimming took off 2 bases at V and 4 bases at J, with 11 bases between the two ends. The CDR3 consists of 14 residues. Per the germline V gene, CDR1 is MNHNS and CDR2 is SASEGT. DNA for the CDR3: TGTGCCAGCAGTGAACCGTACGCGAGCACTGAAGCTTTCTTT. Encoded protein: CASSEPYASTEAFF.

CDR3 bases: TGTGCTAGAGCAGGCTTTCCCAGGGGTGACGCTAACTATGGCTACACCTTC. Its translation is CARAGFPRGDANYGYTF. The chain is built from TRBV12-5 and TRBJ1-2, with D tentatively TRBD1 (6 bases). Germline CDR1 LGHNT, CDR2 FRNRAP. Trimming took 9 bases from V and 0 from J, leaving 23 bases between them. CDR3 length: 17 residues. Filled out from reference TRBV12-5 and TRBJ1-2, the complete variable domain reads DARVTQTPRHKVTEMGQEVTMRCQPILGHNTVFWYRQTMMQGLELLAYFRNRAPLDDSGMPKDRFSAEMPDATLATLKIQPSEPRDSAVYFCARAGFPRGDANYGYTFGSGTRLTVV.

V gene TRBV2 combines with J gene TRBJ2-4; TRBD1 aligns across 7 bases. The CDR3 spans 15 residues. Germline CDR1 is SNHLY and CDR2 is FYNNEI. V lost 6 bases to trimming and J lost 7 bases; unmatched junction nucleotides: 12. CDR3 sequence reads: CASRPTGYGLNIQYF. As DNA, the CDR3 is TGTGCCAGCAGGCCGACAGGGTATGGATTGAACATTCAGTACTTC.

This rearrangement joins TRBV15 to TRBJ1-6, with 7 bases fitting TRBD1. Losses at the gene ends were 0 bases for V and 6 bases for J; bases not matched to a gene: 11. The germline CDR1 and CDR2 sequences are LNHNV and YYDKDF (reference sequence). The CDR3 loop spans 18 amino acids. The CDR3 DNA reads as TGTGCCACCAGCAGAGATACCAGGACAGGAGAGGTTAATTCACCCCTCCACTTT. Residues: CATSRDTRTGEVNSPLHF.

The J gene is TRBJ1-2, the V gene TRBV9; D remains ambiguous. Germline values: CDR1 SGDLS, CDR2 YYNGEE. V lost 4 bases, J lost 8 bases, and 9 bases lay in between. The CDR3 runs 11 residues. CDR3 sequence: CASSRASGYTF. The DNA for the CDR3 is TGTGCCAGCAGCCGTGCAAGCGGCTACACCTTC.

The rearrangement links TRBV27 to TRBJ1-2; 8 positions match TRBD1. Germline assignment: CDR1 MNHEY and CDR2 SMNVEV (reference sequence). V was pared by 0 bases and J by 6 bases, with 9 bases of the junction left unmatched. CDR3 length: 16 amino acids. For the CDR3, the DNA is TGTGCCAGCAGTTTATCGAGAGGACAGGGAACGAATGGCTACACCTTC. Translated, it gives CASSLSRGQGTNGYTF.

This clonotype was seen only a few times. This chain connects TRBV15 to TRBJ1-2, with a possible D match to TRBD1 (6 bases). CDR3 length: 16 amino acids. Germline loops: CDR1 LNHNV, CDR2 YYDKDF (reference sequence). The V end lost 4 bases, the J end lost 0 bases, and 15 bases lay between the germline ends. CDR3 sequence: CATSTGQSPTNYGYTF. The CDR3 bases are TGTGCCACCAGCACCGGACAGAGCCCTACTAACTATGGCTACACCTTC.

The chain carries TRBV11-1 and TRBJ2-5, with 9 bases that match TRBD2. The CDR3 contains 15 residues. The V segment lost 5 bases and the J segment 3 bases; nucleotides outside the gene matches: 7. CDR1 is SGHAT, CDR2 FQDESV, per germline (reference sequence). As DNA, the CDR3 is TGTGCCAGCAGCCGGGGGACTAGCAAGAAAGAGACCCAGTACTTC. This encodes CASSRGTSKKETQYF.

The CDR3 protein is CASSQDVGTSPTDTQYF. The CDR3 DNA follows: TGTGCCAGCAGTCAAGACGTAGGGACATCTCCTACAGATACGCAGTATTTT. This chain joins TRBV6-8 and TRBJ2-3, with D maybe TRBD1 (6 bases). Germline lookup yields CDR1 MNHGY and CDR2 SAAAGT. V lost 5 bases, J lost 3 bases, and 21 bases lay in between. There are 17 residues in the CDR3.

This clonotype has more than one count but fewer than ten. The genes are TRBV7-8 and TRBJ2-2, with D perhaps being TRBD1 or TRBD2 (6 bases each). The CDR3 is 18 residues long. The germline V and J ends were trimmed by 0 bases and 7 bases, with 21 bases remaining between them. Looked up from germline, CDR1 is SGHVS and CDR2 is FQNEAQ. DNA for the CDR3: TGTGCCAGCAGCTTAGCGCACCCGGGGGCCCCAAGAGGCGGGGAGCTGTTTTTT. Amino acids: CASSLAHPGAPRGGELFF. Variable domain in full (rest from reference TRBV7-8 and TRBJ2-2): GAGVSQSPRYKVAKRGQDVALRCDPISGHVSLFWYQQALGQGPEFLTYFQNEAQLDKSGLPSDRFFAERPEGSVSTLKIQRTQQEDSAVYLCASSLAHPGAPRGGELFFGEGSRLTVL.